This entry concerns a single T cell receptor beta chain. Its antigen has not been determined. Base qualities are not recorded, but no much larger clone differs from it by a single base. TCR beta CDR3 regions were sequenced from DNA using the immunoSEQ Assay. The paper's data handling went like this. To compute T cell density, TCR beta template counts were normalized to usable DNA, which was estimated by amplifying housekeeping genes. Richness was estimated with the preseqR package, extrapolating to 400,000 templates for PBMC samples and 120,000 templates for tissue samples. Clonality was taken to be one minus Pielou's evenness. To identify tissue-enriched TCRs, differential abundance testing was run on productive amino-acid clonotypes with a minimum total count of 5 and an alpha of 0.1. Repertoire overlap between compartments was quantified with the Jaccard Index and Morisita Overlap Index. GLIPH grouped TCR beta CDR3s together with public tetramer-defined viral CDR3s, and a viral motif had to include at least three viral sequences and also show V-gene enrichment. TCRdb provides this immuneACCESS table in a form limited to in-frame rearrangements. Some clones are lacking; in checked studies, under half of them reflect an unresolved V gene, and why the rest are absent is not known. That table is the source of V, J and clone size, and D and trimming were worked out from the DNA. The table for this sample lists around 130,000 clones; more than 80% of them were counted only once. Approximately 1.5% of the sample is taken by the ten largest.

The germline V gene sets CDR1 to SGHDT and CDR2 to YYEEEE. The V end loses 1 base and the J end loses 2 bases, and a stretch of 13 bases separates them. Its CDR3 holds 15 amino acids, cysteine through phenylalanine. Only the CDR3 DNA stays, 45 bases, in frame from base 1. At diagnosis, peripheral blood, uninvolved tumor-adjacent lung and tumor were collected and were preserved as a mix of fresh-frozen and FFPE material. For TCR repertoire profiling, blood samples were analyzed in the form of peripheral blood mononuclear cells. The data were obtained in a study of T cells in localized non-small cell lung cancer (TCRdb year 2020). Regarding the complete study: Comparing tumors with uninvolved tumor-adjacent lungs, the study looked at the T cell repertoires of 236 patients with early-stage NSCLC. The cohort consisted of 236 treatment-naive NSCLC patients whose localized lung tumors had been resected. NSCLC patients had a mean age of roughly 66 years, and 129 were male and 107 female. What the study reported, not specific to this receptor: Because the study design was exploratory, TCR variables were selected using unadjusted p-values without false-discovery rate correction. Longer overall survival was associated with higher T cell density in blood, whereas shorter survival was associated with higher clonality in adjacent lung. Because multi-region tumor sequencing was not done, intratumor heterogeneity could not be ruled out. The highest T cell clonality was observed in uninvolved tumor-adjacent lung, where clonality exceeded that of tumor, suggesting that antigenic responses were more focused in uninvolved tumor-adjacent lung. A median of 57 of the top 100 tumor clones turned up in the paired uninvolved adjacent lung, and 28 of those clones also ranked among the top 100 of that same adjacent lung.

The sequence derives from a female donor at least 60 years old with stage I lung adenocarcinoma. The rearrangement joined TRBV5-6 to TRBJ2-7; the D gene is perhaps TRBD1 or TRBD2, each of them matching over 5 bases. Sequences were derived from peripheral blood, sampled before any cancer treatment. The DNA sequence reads TGTGCCAGCAGCTTGTCAACCCCGGGACCCTACGAGCAGTACTTC. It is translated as CASSLSTPGPYEQYF. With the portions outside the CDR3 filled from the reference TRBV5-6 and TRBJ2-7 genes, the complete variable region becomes DAGVTQSPTHLIKTRGQQVTLRCSPKSGHDTVSWYQQALGQGPQFIFQYYEEEERQRGNFPDRFSGHQFPNYSSELNVNALLLGDSALYLCASSLSTPGPYEQYFGPGTRLTVT.